Sequencing of this T cell receptor (beta chain) was carried out in a study of identical twins. Template switching (which added a universal primer site) was used, and cDNA carried unique molecular identifiers. TCRdb ran MiXCR on the 5' RACE reads and lists one entry per CDR3 protein. This sample carries 400,000 to 550,000 distinct CDR3 sequences, around an eighth of them seen once, and the ten largest clones take 0.95% to 1%. Study results and limitations: Twin sharing of out-of-frame TCR alpha was underestimated by models in monozygotic pairs. In beta out-of-frame sequences, the excess sharing between twins was weaker.

Germline CDR1 LGHDT, CDR2 YNNKEL (reference sequence). The CDR3 is made up of 15 amino acids. The ends were cut back, 4 bases at V and 2 bases at J, with 14 bases in the middle. In its sample, this clonotype was seen a few times. Its target is not known. This same sample was also taken into another study, of yellow fever vaccine responses in identical twins.

The V gene is TRBV3-1, the J gene TRBJ2-5; possibly TRBD2 for D (5 bases). This TCR came from a woman aged 18-29 years in good health. Material: CD4+ T cells sorted from blood. The CDR3, as DNA: TGTGCCAGCAGCCGCCGCGTACTAGAACAAGAGACCCAGTACTTC. Amino acid sequence: CASSRRVLEQETQYF.